Presented here are 32 T cell receptor beta chains from one specimen sequenced in a study of blood T cell repertoires in COVID-19. Produced via immunoSEQ multiplex PCR; TCRdb's table is partial and in-frame only. This table has roughly 150,000 clones, approximately 90% appearing once. Sequencing input: peripheral blood. The receptors shown here come from a man aged 18 to 30 with COVID-19, enrolled during active disease.

The chain employs TRBV10-3 and TRBJ2-7; 14 nucleotides match TRBD2. Per the germline V gene, CDR1 is ENHRY and CDR2 is SYGVKD. This CDR3 is built from 17 residues. The V gene end was trimmed by 1 base and the J gene end by 4 bases; junction bases not matched to a gene: 6. The CDR3 reads CAISEWGTSGSWYEQYF. Here the CDR3 DNA reads TGTGCCATCAGTGAGTGGGGGACTAGCGGGAGCTGGTACGAGCAGTACTTC.

V is TRBV15 and J is TRBJ2-1; no clear D gene. The V and J ends lost 4 bases and 6 bases respectively, with 13 bases between them. The CDR3 has 14 amino acids. Germline assignment: CDR1 LNHNV and CDR2 YYDKDF (reference sequence). CDR3 nucleotides: TGTGCCACCAGCATACATTCGACAAGCAATGAGCAGTTCTTC. It is translated as CATSIHSTSNEQFF.

This chain connects TRBV5-1 to TRBJ1-1, with TRBD1 matching over 7 bases. Germline CDR1 SGHRS, CDR2 YFSETQ. The ends lost 4 bases at V and 3 bases at J; junction bases unmatched: 3. CDR3 length: 13 amino acids. DNA for the CDR3: TGCGCCAGCAGCAGGGACAGTGACACTGAAGCTTTCTTT. It codes for CASSRDSDTEAFF.

V is TRBV5-5 and J is TRBJ2-1; 7 nucleotides line up with TRBD1. The CDR3 sequence is 15 residues long. Per the germline V gene, CDR1 is SGHKS and CDR2 is YYEKEE (reference sequence). Trimming at V came to 3 bases and at J to 3 bases, leaving 6 bases not matched to a gene. In DNA, the CDR3 is TGTGCCAGCAGCTCGGGACAGATCCGCTACAATGAGCAGTTCTTC. This sequence encodes CASSSGQIRYNEQFF.

The chain uses TRBV5-1 and TRBJ1-5, with D uncertain. Germline V CDR1 and CDR2: SGHRS, YFSETQ. There are 13 residues in the CDR3. V lost 4 bases to trimming and J lost 4 bases, with 9 bases between them. CDR3 sequence: CASSVGGNQPQHF. The CDR3, as DNA: TGCGCCAGCAGCGTAGGAGGGAATCAGCCCCAGCATTTT.

The chain links TRBV20-1 to TRBJ2-7, with TRBD1 identical over 7 bases. Looked up from germline, CDR1 is DFQATT and CDR2 is SNEGSKA (reference sequence). The V gene end was trimmed by 3 bases and the J gene end by 2 bases; junction bases not matched to a gene: 4. There are 13 residues in the CDR3. The CDR3: CSASWDSPYEQYF. CDR3 DNA: TGCAGTGCTAGTTGGGACAGTCCCTACGAGCAGTACTTC.

The V gene is TRBV3-1 (or the pseudogene TRBV3-2), the J gene TRBJ1-5; tentatively, D is TRBD1 (5 bases). Looked up from germline, CDR1 is LGHDT and CDR2 is YNNKEL (reference sequence). V dropped 1 base and J dropped 1 base, with 11 bases sitting between them. The CDR3 has 16 amino acids. The CDR3 region is CASSQGGGESNQPQHF. CDR3 bases: TGTGCCAGCAGCCAAGGAGGAGGGGAAAGCAATCAGCCCCAGCATTTT.

The V call is TRBV7-9, the J call TRBJ1-2; D may be TRBD1 (5 bases). Trimming shortened V by 11 bases and J by 3 bases, and 13 bases separated the two germline ends. From germline, CDR1 is SEHNR and CDR2 FQNEAQ (reference sequence). The CDR3 runs to 12 residues. CDR3: CAVGGGDYGYTF. As DNA, the CDR3 is TGTGCCGTTGGCGGGGGAGACTATGGCTACACCTTC.

The chain uses TRBV9 and TRBJ2-1; 10 positions match TRBD1. Germline V gene lookup returns CDR1 SGDLS and CDR2 YYNGEE. After removal of 0 bases from V and 7 bases from J, the junction contained 7 bases not matched to a gene. There are 16 residues in the CDR3. CDR3 in DNA: TGTGCCAGCAGCGTAGCTAAGACAGGGGGCCGGAATGAGCAGTTCTTC. This sequence encodes CASSVAKTGGRNEQFF.

The chain recombines TRBV29-1 with TRBJ2-1; 9 bases are shared with TRBD2. V shed 7 bases and J 5 bases; nucleotides not matched to a gene: 6. The CDR3 sequence is 13 residues long. Per germline, CDR1 SQVTM and CDR2 ANQGSEA. The CDR3: CSASGTSHNEQFF. The CDR3 nucleotides read TGCAGCGCCTCGGGGACTAGCCACAATGAGCAGTTCTTC.

V usage is TRBV24-1 and J usage is TRBJ2-1, with 15 nucleotides matching TRBD2. Germline CDR1 KGHDR, CDR2 SFDVKD. V dropped 4 bases and J dropped 9; count of bases not matched to a gene: 6. The CDR3 runs 16 residues. This CDR3 is CATSERTSGRVTEQFF. Written as DNA, the CDR3 is TGTGCCACCAGTGAACGGACTAGCGGGAGGGTTACTGAGCAGTTCTTC.

V usage is TRBV15 and J usage is TRBJ2-1; D not certain. Per germline, CDR1 LNHNV and CDR2 YYDKDF (reference sequence). Trimming stripped 0 bases from V and 2 bases from J, with 8 bases between. This CDR3 has 15 residues. The CDR3 DNA sequence: TGTGCCACCAGCAGAGAGAGGCTTACCTACAATGAGCAGTTCTTC. It specifies CATSRERLTYNEQFF.

The rearrangement links TRBV28 to TRBJ1-2; TRBD1 matches at 10 bases. The CDR3 covers 16 residues. Germline V CDR1 and CDR2: MDHEN, SYDVKM. V shed 4 bases and J 5 bases; nucleotides not matched to a gene: 10. The CDR3 nucleotides are TGTGCCAGCAGTTCCCCCTGGGACAGGGGACCTTATGGCTACACCTTC. Translation gives CASSSPWDRGPYGYTF.

This chain uses TRBV24-1 with TRBJ2-5; a possible D gene is TRBD2 (6 bases). Germline V gene data show CDR1 as KGHDR and CDR2 as SFDVKD. Deletions cut 0 bases from V and 0 bases from J, with 7 bases between. This CDR3 has 15 amino acids. The CDR3: CATSDLSGYQETQYF. DNA for the CDR3: TGTGCCACCAGTGATTTGAGCGGGTACCAAGAGACCCAGTACTTC.

A single count supports this clone. V and J are TRBV12-3 or TRBV12-4 and TRBJ2-1, with unresolved D. The V end was cut by 3 bases, the J end by 3 bases, with 3 bases between. The CDR3 has 12 amino acids. As DNA, the CDR3 is TGTGCCAGCAGTTTTCACTACAATGAGCAGTTCTTC. Its protein is CASSFHYNEQFF.

The chain combines TRBV11-2 with TRBJ2-5, with a possible D match to TRBD2 (6 bases). Germline assignment: CDR1 SGHAT and CDR2 FQNNGV. V lost 1 base to trimming and J lost 0 bases, with 9 bases between them. This CDR3 contains 15 residues. Written as DNA, the CDR3 is TGTGCCAGCAGCTTAGCGGGAGTACACCAAGAGACCCAGTACTTC. It encodes CASSLAGVHQETQYF.

The CDR3 DNA reads as TGTGCCATCAACGGACAGGGTGACTATGGCTACACCTTC. Translating gives CAINGQGDYGYTF. V and J are TRBV10-3 and TRBJ1-2; 8 nucleotides match TRBD1. The germline V gene encodes CDR1 ENHRY and CDR2 SYGVKD. This CDR3 spans 13 amino acids. V lost 7 bases, J lost 3 bases, and 4 bases stayed unmatched.

CDR3 coding DNA: TGCGCCAGCAGCCAGTATCGGGGGGCGGGCGGCTACACCTTC. As protein: CASSQYRGAGGYTF. The chain couples TRBV4-3 to TRBJ1-2; possible D gene TRBD1, 6 bases. The ends were cut back, 3 bases at V and 8 bases at J, with 16 bases in the middle. This CDR3 is built from 14 residues. Germline V lookup: CDR1 LGHNA, CDR2 YSLEER.

This chain uses TRBV10-3 with TRBJ1-2, with D perhaps TRBD1 (6 bases). Germline V CDR1 and CDR2: ENHRY, SYGVKD. Trimming removed 0 bases at V and 8 bases at J, with 16 bases between. The CDR3 extends over 15 amino acids. The CDR3 reads CAISESVGGASGYTF. CDR3 sequence (DNA): TGTGCCATCAGTGAGTCCGTCGGGGGGGCCAGCGGCTACACCTTC.

The chain has TRBV12-3 or TRBV12-4 and TRBJ2-1, with a possible D match to TRBD2 (5 bases). The CDR3 loop spans 12 amino acids. V lost 5 bases and J 7 bases, leaving 9 bases between the germline ends. Written as DNA, the CDR3 is TGTGCCAGCAGTGTACGGGGAAATGAGCAGTTCTTC. Translated: CASSVRGNEQFF.

The rearrangement joins TRBV11-2 to TRBJ1-1; tentative D call: TRBD1 (5 bases). The V gene lost 5 bases and the J gene lost 1 base, with 14 bases spanning the gap. Germline V gene data show CDR1 as SGHAT and CDR2 as FQNNGV. CDR3 length equals 15 residues. CDR3 coding DNA: TGTGCCAGCAGCCTTCGCGGGACGGCGAACACTGAAGCTTTCTTT. Residues: CASSLRGTANTEAFF.

The V and J genes are TRBV28 and TRBJ2-7, with 8 bases lining up with TRBD2. CDR1 is MDHEN and CDR2 is SYDVKM in the germline V gene. The V and J ends lost 2 bases and 2 bases, in that order; junction bases with no gene match: 8. The CDR3 has 16 residues. CDR3 nucleotides: TGTGCCAGCAGTTTAGCCCCAGCGGGGGATCCCTACGAGCAGTACTTC. This codes for CASSLAPAGDPYEQYF.

This chain joins TRBV4-1 and TRBJ2-3; 14 bases line up with TRBD2. Germline V gene lookup returns CDR1 MGHRA and CDR2 YSYEKL. This CDR3 contains 14 residues. With V trimmed by 4 bases and J by 9 bases, 3 bases remained unmatched. The CDR3 protein is CASSPGLAGETQYF. CDR3 nucleotides: TGCGCCAGCAGCCCGGGACTAGCGGGAGAAACGCAGTATTTT.

J is TRBJ2-2 and V is TRBV28, with no clear D. The germline gives CDR1 MDHEN, CDR2 SYDVKM. The CDR3 contains 12 residues. V lost 8 bases, J lost 8 bases, and 12 bases lay in between. CDR3 nucleotide sequence: TGTGCCAGCCCGTCCCTCAGGGGGGAGCTGTTTTTT. Residues: CASPSLRGELFF.

The chain employs TRBV6-2 or TRBV6-3 and TRBJ2-7; D gene unclear. Germline CDR1 is MNHEY and CDR2 is SVGEGT. This CDR3 is 11 amino acids long. The V and J ends lost 6 bases and 3 bases respectively, with 6 bases between them. CDR3 DNA sequence: TGTGCCAGCAGCATTCTCTACGAGCAGTACTTC. Amino acids: CASSILYEQYF.

The chain links TRBV2 to TRBJ1-2, with a possible D match to TRBD1 (5 bases). V lost 8 bases to trimming and J lost 1 base, with 14 bases between them. CDR3 length equals 14 residues. Germline lookup yields CDR1 SNHLY and CDR2 FYNNEI. The CDR3 sequence: CASPSRDSNYGYTF. In nucleotides, the CDR3 is TGTGCCAGCCCCTCTAGAGACAGTAACTATGGCTACACCTTC.

J is TRBJ2-7 and V is TRBV28, with D possibly matching TRBD2 (6 bases). This CDR3 spans 12 amino acids. V was shortened by 7 bases and J by 5 bases, with 12 bases between the two germline ends. Germline CDR1 reads MDHEN; CDR2 reads SYDVKM. CDR3 in amino acids: CASNGGFNEQYF. The DNA of the CDR3 is TGTGCCAGCAACGGGGGTTTTAACGAGCAGTACTTC.

This clone came up once. The chain recombines TRBV7-6 with TRBJ2-3; D uncertain. This CDR3 is 14 amino acids long. Between the trimmed V and J ends, which lost 0 bases and 1 base, there was a span of 5 bases. Germline V gene lookup returns CDR1 SGHVS and CDR2 FNYEAQ. This CDR3 is CASSLAQGTDTQYF. Written as DNA, the CDR3 is TGTGCCAGCAGCTTAGCGCAGGGCACAGATACGCAGTATTTT.

V usage is TRBV28 and J usage is TRBJ2-7; 16 bases are a match to TRBD2. J gave up 1 base and V 6 bases, and 15 bases lay outside the gene matches. CDR1 is MDHEN, CDR2 SYDVKM, per germline. The CDR3 loop spans 20 amino acids. The CDR3 here is CASRNGPGLAGGLGSYEQYF. In DNA form, the CDR3 reads TGTGCCAGCAGAAACGGGCCGGGACTAGCGGGAGGGCTGGGGTCCTACGAGCAGTACTTC.

The chain recombines TRBV2 with TRBJ1-2, with a possible D match to TRBD1 (5 bases). The CDR3 has 11 residues. From germline, CDR1 is SNHLY and CDR2 FYNNEI. With 7 bases removed from V and 8 bases from J, the gap between germline ends came to 11 bases. CDR3 sequence: CASTGPGGYTF. CDR3 DNA: TGTGCCAGCACCGGACCAGGGGGCTACACCTTC. Drawing the rest from reference TRBV2 and TRBJ1-2, the complete variable domain is EPEVTQTPSHQVTQMGQEVILRCVPISNHLYFYWYRQILGQKVEFLVSFYNNEISEKSEIFDDQFSVERPDGSNFTLKIRSTKLEDSAMYFCASTGPGGYTFGSGTRLTVV.

The V gene is TRBV7-6, the J gene TRBJ2-7, with 8 bases fitting TRBD1. The CDR3 loop spans 15 amino acids. V shed 1 base and J 4 bases; nucleotides not matched to a gene: 6. CDR1 and CDR2 (germline): SGHVS, FNYEAQ. Here the CDR3 DNA reads TGTGCCAGCAGCTTAGGTCCGGACAGGGTGTACGAGCAGTACTTC. This codes for CASSLGPDRVYEQYF.

Notes on this clone: Its ends do not fully match the called genes, so a read error is possible. The gene calls are TRBV7-7 and TRBJ2-3, with a tentative D call TRBD1 (5 bases). This CDR3 has 13 residues. Germline CDR1 SSHAT, CDR2 FNYEAQ (reference sequence). CDR3 amino acids: CASSLVGADTQYF. DNA for the CDR3: TGTGCTAGCAGCTTAGTAGGGGCAGATACGCAGTATTTT.